The subject of this entry is one T cell receptor beta chain. What it binds is not known. V was clipped by 4 bases and J by 7 bases; unmatched bases: 7. The germline V gene encodes CDR1 MNHEY and CDR2 SVGAGI. This CDR3 spans 15 amino acids. With 60 Vbeta and 13 Jbeta primers, the PCR was carried out. Generated by immunoSEQ multiplex PCR, the TCRdb table keeps only in-frame clones and is missing some. The table records roughly 220,000 clones, more than 75% of them present only once. This record belongs to a study of cytomegalovirus exposure and HLA in healthy donors. General observations from the study: Sequencing depth roughly uniform across donors was assumed in presence/absence analyses.

This chain uses TRBV6-5 with TRBJ2-1; 10 bases are shared with TRBD1. What was sequenced was PBMCs. This receptor was obtained from a middle-aged woman in good health and CMV-seronegative. CDR3 in amino acids: CASSSNPGQGNEQFF. CDR3 DNA sequence: TGTGCCAGCAGTTCGAACCCGGGACAGGGGAATGAGCAGTTCTTC.